This T cell receptor (beta chain) was captured in a study of cytomegalovirus exposure and HLA in healthy donors. Points from the study as a whole: Most TCR sequences were rare, but some public TCRs occurred in many donors.

Remarks on this clone: What it binds is not known.

Germline values: CDR1 SGHNT, CDR2 YENEEA. The CDR3 is 13 residues long. The V end was cut by 9 bases, the J end by 0 bases, with 12 bases between. The PCR used 60 Vbeta and 13 Jbeta primers. Clones were sequenced by immunoSEQ multiplex PCR, and TCRdb holds only the in-frame ones, with some missing. Of fewer than 110,000 clones in the sample, roughly three quarters are singletons; the top ten hold about 2%. This receptor was obtained from a man aged 18-30 years in good health and CMV-seronegative. The sample taken for sequencing was PBMCs. This chain links TRBV11-3 with TRBJ2-7; possibly TRBD1 for D (5 bases). The DNA for the CDR3 is TGTGCCAGTTCCCCCCAGGGCTCCTACGAGCAGTACTTC. Translated: CASSPQGSYEQYF.